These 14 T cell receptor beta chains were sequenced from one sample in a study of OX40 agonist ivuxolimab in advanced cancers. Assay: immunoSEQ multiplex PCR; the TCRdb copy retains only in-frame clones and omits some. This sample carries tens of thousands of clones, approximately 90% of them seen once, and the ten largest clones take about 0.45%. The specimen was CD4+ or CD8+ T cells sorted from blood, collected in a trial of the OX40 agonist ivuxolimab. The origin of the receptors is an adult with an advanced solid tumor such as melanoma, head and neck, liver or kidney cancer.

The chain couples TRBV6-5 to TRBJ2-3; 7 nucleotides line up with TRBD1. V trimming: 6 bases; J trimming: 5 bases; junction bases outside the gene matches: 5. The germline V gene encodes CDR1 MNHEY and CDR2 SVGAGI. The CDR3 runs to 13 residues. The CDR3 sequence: CASRKNRGDTQYF. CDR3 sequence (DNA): TGTGCCAGCAGGAAAAACAGGGGAGATACGCAGTATTTT.

The CDR3 nucleotides are TGTGCCAGCAGCGCCGACTCCAAAACCCAGTTCTTC. Protein product: CASSADSKTQFF. The gene calls are TRBV6-1 and TRBJ2-1; D gene unclear. This CDR3 is built from 12 residues. Germline V gives CDR1 MNHNS, CDR2 SASEGT. The ends were cut back, 6 bases at V and 13 bases at J, with 16 bases in the middle.

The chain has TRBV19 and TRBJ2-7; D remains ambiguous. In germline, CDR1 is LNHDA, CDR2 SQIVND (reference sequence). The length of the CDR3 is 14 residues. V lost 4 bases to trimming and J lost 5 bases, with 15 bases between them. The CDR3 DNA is TGTGCCAGTAGTAAAAAGGGATTCGTTGACGAGCAGTACTTC. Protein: CASSKKGFVDEQYF.

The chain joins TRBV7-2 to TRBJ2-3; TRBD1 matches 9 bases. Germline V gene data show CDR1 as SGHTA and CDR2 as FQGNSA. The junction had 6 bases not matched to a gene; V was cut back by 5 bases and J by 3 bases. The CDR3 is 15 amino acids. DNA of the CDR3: TGTGCCAGCAGCGGACAGGGGAGTAGGACAGATACGCAGTATTTT. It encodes CASSGQGSRTDTQYF.

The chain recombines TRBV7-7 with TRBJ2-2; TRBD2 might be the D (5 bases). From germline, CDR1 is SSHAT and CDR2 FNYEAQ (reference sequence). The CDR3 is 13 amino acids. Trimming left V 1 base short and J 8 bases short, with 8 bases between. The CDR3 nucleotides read TGTGCCAGCAGCTTAGGGGAGACGGGGGAGCTGTTTTTT. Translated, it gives CASSLGETGELFF.

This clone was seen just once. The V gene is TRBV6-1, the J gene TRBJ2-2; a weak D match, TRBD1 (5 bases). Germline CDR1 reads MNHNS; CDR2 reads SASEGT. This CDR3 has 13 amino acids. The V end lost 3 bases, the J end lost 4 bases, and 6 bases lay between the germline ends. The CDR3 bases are TGTGCCAGCAGTGACAGGGTCACCGGGGAGCTGTTTTTT. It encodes CASSDRVTGELFF.

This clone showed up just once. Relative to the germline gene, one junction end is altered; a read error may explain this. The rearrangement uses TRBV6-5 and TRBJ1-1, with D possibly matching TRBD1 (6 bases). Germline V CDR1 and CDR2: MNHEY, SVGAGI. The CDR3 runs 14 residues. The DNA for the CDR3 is TGTGCCAGCAGGTACTACACAGGGTACGCTGAAGCTTTCTTT. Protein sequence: CASRYYTGYAEAFF.

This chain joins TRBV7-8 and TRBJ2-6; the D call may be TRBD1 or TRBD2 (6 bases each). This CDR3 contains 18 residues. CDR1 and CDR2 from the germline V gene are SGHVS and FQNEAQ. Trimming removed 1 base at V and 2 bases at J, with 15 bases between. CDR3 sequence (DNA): TGTGCCAGCAGCTTAGGAATGTTGGGGGGCGCTGGGGCCAACGTCCTGACTTTC. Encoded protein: CASSLGMLGGAGANVLTF.

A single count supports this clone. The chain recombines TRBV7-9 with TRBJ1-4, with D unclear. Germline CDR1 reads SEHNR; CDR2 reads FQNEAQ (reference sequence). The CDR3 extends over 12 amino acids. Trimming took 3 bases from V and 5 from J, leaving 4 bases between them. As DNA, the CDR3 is TGTGCCAGCAGCTTTTTGAATGAAAAACTGTTTTTT. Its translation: CASSFLNEKLFF.

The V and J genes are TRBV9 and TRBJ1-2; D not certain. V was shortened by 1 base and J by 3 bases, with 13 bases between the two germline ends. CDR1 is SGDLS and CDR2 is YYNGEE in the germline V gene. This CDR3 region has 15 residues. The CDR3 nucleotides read TGTGCCAGCAGCGTAAGCCCTGAACATTACTATGGCTACACCTTC. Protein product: CASSVSPEHYYGYTF.

DNA of the CDR3: TGTGCCAGCTTAGGTAGCGGTCGAGGAAACACCATATATTTT. This codes for CASLGSGRGNTIYF. The genes are TRBV6-1 and TRBJ1-3; D not resolved. V shed 8 bases and J shed 4 bases, with 15 bases lying between them. The CDR3 loop spans 14 amino acids. Germline V gene data show CDR1 as MNHNS and CDR2 as SASEGT.

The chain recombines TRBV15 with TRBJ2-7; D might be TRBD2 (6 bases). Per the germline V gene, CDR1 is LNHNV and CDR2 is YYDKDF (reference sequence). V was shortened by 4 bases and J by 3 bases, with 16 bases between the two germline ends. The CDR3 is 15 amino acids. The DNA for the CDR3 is TGTGCCACCAGCATTCGAGCGGGCTCCGGCTACGAGCAGTACTTC. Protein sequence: CATSIRAGSGYEQYF. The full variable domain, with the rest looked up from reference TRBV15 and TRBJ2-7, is DAMVIQNPRYQVTQFGKPVTLSCSQTLNHNVMYWYQQKSSQAPKLLFHYYDKDFNNEADTPDNFQSRRPNTSFCFLDIRSPGLGDTAMYLCATSIRAGSGYEQYFGPGTRLTVT.

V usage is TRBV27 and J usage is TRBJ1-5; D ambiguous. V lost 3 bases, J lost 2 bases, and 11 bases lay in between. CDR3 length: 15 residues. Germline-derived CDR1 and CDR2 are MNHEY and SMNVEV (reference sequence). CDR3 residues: CASSFSTRGNQPQHF. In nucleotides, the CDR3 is TGTGCCAGCAGTTTTTCAACAAGGGGCAATCAGCCCCAGCATTTT.

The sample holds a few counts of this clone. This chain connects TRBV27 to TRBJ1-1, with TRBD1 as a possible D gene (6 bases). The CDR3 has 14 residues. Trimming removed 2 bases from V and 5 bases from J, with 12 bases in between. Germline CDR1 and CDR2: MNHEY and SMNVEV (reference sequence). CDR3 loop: CASSLMGGRTEAFF. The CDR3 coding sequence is TGTGCCAGCAGTTTAATGGGGGGGCGTACTGAAGCTTTCTTT.